The next 9 T cell receptor beta chains were all read from a single sample in a study of tissue T cells after allogeneic stem cell transplantation (dated by TCRdb to between 2020 and 2023). Receptor amplification or capture employed the immunoSEQ multiplex PCR assay. Entries here come from immuneACCESS through TCRdb and include only in-frame sequences with V and J called. Some clones fail to appear in such tables; in the studies checked, an unresolved V gene covers under half of the shortfall, and the cause of the remainder is unknown. Counted in this sample were 10,000 or so clones; 50% to 70% of them appeared once. 9.2% of the sample is held by the ten biggest clonotypes. The meaning of the sample's time point label: human tissue collected at research (rapid) autopsy. The source was tissue from the ileum, collected at autopsy. The receptors stem from a woman between 18 and 55 years old with breast cancer.

A few counts support this clone. The chain is built from TRBV7-3 and TRBJ2-7; TRBD2 might be the D (5 bases). V was clipped by 2 bases and J by 2 bases, with 13 bases between them. There are 15 residues in the CDR3. The germline V gene encodes CDR1 SGHTA and CDR2 FQGTGA. The CDR3 region has the DNA TGTGCCAGCAGCTTACGAGCGGAGAAGGCCTACGAGCAGTACTTC. It is translated as CASSLRAEKAYEQYF.

The V call is TRBV6-6, the J call TRBJ2-7, with D possibly being TRBD1 (6 bases). Deletions cut 7 bases from V and 4 bases from J, with 14 bases between. Germline loops: CDR1 MNHNY, CDR2 SVGAGI (reference sequence). This CDR3 comprises 13 residues. The CDR3 is CASTRGIGYEQYF. The CDR3 DNA is TGTGCCAGCACCAGGGGAATCGGGTACGAGCAGTACTTC.

This clone was recorded a few times. CDR3 nucleotides: TGTGCCAGCACTAAAATCGACTACAATGAGCAGTTCTTC. It encodes CASTKIDYNEQFF. The chain is built from TRBV2 and TRBJ2-1; D unresolved. V lost 7 bases and J 3 bases, leaving 10 bases between the germline ends. Germline CDR1 is SNHLY and CDR2 is FYNNEI. There are 13 residues in the CDR3.

Relative to its sample, this clone is medium-sized. The chain uses TRBV10-3 and TRBJ2-1; D call uncertain. Germline V gene data show CDR1 as ENHRY and CDR2 as SYGVKD. The CDR3 consists of 12 residues. Deletions cut 4 bases from V and 9 bases from J, with 10 bases between. The chain's CDR3 is CAISVDAGEQFF. CDR3 DNA: TGTGCCATCAGTGTTGACGCTGGTGAGCAGTTCTTC.

This clone appeared a few times. The chain's CDR3 is CASSFPGTSNQPQHF. The CDR3 DNA follows: TGTGCCAGCAGTTTCCCAGGGACAAGCAATCAGCCCCAGCATTTT. The rearrangement uses TRBV28 and TRBJ1-5; possible D gene TRBD1, 6 bases. Looked up from germline, CDR1 is MDHEN and CDR2 is SYDVKM. The length of the CDR3 is 15 residues. Trimming shortened V by 3 bases and J by 1 base, and 10 bases separated the two germline ends.

V and J are TRBV7-9 and TRBJ1-1; D gene unclear. CDR3 size: 11 residues. The V gene lost 4 bases and the J gene lost 7 bases, with 7 bases spanning the gap. The germline gives CDR1 SEHNR, CDR2 FQNEAQ (reference sequence). The CDR3, as DNA: TGTGCCAGCAGCTCCTATCTTGAAGCTTTCTTT. Translated: CASSSYLEAFF.

This clone was seen a few times. The chain combines TRBV5-1 with TRBJ2-2; D perhaps matches TRBD2 (7 bases). The CDR3 length is 14 residues. Trimming cost V 4 bases and J 6 bases, with 13 bases left between them. Germline V gene lookup returns CDR1 SGHRS and CDR2 YFSETQ. DNA of the CDR3: TGCGCCAGCAGCACCACGGGGGGCCCCGGGGAGCTGTTTTTT. Protein product: CASSTTGGPGELFF.

The gene calls are TRBV27 and TRBJ2-2; D is possibly TRBD2 (5 bases). The CDR3 spans 15 residues. Per germline, CDR1 MNHEY and CDR2 SMNVEV (reference sequence). Trimming took 6 bases from V and 0 from J, leaving 11 bases between them. The CDR3 region is CASRIAYANTGELFF. The CDR3 DNA is TGTGCCAGCAGAATAGCGTACGCGAACACCGGGGAGCTGTTTTTT.

This clone showed up just a few times. V and J are TRBV25-1 and TRBJ2-7, with 10 bases matching TRBD2. Germline V lookup: CDR1 MGHDK, CDR2 SYGVNS. This CDR3 contains 16 residues. V lost 3 bases to trimming and J lost 7 bases; unmatched junction nucleotides: 12. The CDR3 loop is CASSDARTSGSGEQYF. The DNA of the CDR3 is TGTGCCAGCAGTGACGCGAGGACTAGCGGATCTGGGGAGCAGTACTTC.